This record concerns one T cell receptor (beta chain) sequence. Relative to the germline gene, one junction end is altered; a read error may explain this. This sample is part of a study of blood T cell repertoires in COVID-19. Source study methods: Estimation of nucleated cell counts relied on the amplification of reference gene primers. Repertoires were generated with immunoSEQ multiplex PCR, while TCRdb's copy carries only in-frame clones and drops some. D and trimming come from the DNA, and the V and J calls and clone size come from that table. The data hold over 130,000 clones, with about 82% observed a single time. Germline V gene lookup returns CDR1 GTSNPN and CDR2 SVGIG (reference sequence). CDR3 length: 12 amino acids.

This receptor was identified in a woman of 80 years or more with active or convalescent COVID-19. This chain links TRBV30 with TRBJ1-2, with 7 positions matching TRBD1. Material for sequencing was peripheral blood. The CDR3 DNA reads as TGTGCCTGGGGTGTAGGGGGCCATGGCTACACCTTC. As protein: CAWGVGGHGYTF.